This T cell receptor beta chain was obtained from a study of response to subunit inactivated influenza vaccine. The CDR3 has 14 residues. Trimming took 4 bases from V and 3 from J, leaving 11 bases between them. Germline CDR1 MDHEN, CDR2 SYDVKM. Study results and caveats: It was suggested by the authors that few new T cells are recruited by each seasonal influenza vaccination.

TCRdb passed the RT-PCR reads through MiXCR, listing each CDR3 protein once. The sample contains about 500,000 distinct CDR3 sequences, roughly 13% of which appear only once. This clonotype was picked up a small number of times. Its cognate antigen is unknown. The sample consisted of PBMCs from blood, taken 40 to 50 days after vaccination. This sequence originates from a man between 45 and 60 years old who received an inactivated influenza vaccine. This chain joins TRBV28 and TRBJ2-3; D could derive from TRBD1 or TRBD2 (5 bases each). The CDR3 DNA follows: TGTGCCAGCAGTTCATCCGGGGCTACAGATACGCAGTATTTT. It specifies CASSSSGATDTQYF.